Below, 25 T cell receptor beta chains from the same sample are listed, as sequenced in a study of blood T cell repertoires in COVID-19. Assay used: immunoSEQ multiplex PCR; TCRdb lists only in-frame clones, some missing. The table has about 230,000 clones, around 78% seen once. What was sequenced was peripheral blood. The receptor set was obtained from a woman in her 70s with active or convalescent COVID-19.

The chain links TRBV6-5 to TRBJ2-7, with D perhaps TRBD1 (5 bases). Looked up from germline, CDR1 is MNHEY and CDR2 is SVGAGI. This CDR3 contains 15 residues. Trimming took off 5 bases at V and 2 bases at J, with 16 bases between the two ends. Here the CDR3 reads CASSPPRATPYEQYF. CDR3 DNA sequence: TGTGCCAGCAGTCCCCCCAGGGCCACCCCCTACGAGCAGTACTTC.

The CDR3 DNA reads TGTGCCAGCAGTGAAGATCTAGCGGGGTACACAGATACGCAGTATTTT. Amino acids: CASSEDLAGYTDTQYF. The V call is TRBV2, the J call TRBJ2-3; 9 bases align to TRBD2. The V gene's germline CDR1 is SNHLY and CDR2 FYNNEI. The length of the CDR3 is 16 residues. The V gene end was trimmed by 1 base and the J gene end by 2 bases; junction bases not matched to a gene: 4.

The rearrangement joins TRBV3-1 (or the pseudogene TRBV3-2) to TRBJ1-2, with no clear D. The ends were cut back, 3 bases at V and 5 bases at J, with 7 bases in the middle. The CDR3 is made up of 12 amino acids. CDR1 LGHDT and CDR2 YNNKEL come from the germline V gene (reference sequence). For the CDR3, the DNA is TGTGCCAGCAGCCAGTATCAGTATGGCTACACCTTC. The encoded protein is CASSQYQYGYTF.

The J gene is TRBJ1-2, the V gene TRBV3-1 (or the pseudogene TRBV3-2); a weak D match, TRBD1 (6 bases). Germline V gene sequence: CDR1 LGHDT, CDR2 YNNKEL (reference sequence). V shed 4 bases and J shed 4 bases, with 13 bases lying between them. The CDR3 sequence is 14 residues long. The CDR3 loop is CASSPGEVSYGYTF. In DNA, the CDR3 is TGTGCCAGCAGCCCAGGGGAAGTGAGCTATGGCTACACCTTC.

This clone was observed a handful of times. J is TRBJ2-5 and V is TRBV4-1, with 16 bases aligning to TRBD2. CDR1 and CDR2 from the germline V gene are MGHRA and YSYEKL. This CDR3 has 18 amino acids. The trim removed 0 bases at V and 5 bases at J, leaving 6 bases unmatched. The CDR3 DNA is TGCGCCAGCAGCCAAGAACCGGGACTAGCGGGAGGGAAGGAGACCCAGTACTTC. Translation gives CASSQEPGLAGGKETQYF.

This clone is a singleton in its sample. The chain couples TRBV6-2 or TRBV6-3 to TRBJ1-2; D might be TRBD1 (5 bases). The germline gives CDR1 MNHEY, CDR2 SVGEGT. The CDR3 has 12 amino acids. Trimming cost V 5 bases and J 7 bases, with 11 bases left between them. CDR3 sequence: CASSGQGGGYTF. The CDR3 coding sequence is TGTGCCAGCAGTGGCCAGGGAGGTGGCTACACCTTC.

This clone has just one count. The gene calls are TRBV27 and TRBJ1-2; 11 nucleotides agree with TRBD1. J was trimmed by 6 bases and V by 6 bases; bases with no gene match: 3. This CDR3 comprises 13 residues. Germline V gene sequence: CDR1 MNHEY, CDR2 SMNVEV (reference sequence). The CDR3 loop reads CASRDRGRDGYTF. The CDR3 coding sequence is TGTGCCAGCAGGGACAGGGGGCGTGATGGCTACACCTTC.

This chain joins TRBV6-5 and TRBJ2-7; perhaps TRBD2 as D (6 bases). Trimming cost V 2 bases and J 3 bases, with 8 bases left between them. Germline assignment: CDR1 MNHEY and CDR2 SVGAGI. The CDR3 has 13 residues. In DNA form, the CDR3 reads TGTGCCAGCAGTTACCCCGGGGGCTACGAGCAGTACTTC. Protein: CASSYPGGYEQYF.

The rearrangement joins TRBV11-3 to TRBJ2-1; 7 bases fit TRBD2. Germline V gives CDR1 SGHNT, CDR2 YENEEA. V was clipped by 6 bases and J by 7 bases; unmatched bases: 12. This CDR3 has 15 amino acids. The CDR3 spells CASSLRAGNQNEQFF. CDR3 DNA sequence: TGTGCCAGCAGTCTTAGAGCGGGGAACCAAAATGAGCAGTTCTTC.

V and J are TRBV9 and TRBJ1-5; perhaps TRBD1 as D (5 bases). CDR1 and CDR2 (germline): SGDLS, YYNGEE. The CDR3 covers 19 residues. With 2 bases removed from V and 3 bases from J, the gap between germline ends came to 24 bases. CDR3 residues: CASSVQGKESQGINQPQHF. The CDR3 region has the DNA TGTGCCAGCAGCGTTCAGGGTAAGGAATCTCAGGGAATCAATCAGCCCCAGCATTTT.

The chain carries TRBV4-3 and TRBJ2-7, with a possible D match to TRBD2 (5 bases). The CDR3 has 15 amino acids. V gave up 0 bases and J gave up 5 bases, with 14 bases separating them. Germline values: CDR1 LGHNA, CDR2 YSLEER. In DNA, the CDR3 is TGCGCCAGCAGCCAAGATTTTGAGAGGGTACACGAGCAGTACTTC. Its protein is CASSQDFERVHEQYF.

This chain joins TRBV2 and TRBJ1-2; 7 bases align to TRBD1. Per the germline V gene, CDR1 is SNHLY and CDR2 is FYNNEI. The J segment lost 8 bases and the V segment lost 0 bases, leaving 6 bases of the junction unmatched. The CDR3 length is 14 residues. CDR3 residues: CASSEALGGAGYTF. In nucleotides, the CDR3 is TGTGCCAGCAGTGAAGCACTAGGGGGCGCGGGCTACACCTTC.

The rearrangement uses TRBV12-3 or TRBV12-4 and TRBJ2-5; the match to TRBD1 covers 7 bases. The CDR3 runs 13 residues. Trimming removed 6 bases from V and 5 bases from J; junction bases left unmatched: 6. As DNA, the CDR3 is TGTGCCAGCAGGAAAGGGGGCGCGGAGACCCAGTACTTC. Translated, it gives CASRKGGAETQYF.

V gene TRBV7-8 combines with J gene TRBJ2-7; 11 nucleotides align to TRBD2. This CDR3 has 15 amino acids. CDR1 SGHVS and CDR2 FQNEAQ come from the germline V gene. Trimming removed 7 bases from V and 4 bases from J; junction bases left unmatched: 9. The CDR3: CASTLLAGGSYEQYF. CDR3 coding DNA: TGTGCCAGCACCCTCCTAGCGGGAGGATCTTACGAGCAGTACTTC.

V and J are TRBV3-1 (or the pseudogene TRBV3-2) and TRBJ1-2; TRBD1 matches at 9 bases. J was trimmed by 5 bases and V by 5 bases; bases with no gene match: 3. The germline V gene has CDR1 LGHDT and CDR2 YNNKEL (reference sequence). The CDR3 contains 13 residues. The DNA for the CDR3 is TGTGCCAGCAGCGGGGACAGGGATTATGGCTACACCTTC. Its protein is CASSGDRDYGYTF.

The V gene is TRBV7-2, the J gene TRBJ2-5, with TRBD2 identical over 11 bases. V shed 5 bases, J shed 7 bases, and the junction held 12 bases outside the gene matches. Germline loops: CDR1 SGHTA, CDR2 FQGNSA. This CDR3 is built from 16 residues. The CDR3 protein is CASSHGLAGIGGTQYF. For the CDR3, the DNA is TGTGCCAGCAGCCACGGACTAGCGGGTATCGGTGGGACCCAGTACTTC.

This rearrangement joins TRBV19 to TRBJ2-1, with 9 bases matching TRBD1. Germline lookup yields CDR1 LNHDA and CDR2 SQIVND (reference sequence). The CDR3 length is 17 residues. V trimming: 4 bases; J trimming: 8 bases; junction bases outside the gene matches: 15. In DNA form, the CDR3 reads TGTGCCAGTAGTAATCCACGTGGGGACAGGGACAAATATGAGCAGTTCTTC. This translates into CASSNPRGDRDKYEQFF. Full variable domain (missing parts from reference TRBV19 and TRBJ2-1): DGGITQSPKYLFRKEGQNVTLSCEQNLNHDAMYWYRQDPGQGLRLIYYSQIVNDFQKGDIAEGYSVSREKKESFPLTVTSAQKNPTAFYLCASSNPRGDRDKYEQFFGPGTRLTVL.

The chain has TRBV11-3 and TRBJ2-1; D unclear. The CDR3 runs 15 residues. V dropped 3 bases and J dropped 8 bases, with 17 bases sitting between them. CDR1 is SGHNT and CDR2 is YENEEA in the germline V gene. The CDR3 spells CASSLGRQVLHEQFF. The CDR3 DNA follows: TGTGCCAGCAGCTTGGGTCGGCAGGTACTGCATGAGCAGTTCTTC.

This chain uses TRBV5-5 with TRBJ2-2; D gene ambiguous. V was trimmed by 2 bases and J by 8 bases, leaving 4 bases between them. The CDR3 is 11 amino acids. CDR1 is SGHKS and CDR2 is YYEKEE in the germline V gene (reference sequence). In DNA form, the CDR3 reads TGTGCCAGCAGCTTTCTGGGGGAGCTGTTTTTT. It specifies CASSFLGELFF. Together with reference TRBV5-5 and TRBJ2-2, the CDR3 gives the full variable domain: DAGVTQSPTHLIKTRGQQVTLRCSPISGHKSVSWYQQVLGQGPQFIFQYYEKEERGRGNFPDRFSARQFPNYSSELNVNALLLGDSALYLCASSFLGELFFGEGSRLTVL.

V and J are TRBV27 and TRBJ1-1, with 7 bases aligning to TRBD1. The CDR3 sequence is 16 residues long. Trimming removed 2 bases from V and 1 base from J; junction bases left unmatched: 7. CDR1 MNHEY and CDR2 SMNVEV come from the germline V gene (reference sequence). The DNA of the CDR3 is TGTGCCAGCAGTTTAGCGGGGACAGCATCGAACACTGAAGCTTTCTTT. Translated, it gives CASSLAGTASNTEAFF.

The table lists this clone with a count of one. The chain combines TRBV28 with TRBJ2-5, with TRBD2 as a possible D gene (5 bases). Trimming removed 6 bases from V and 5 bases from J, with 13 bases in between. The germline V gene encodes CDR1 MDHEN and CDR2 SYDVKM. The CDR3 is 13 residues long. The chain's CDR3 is CASSPGGSETQYF. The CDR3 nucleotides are TGTGCCAGCAGCCCGGGTGGGAGTGAGACCCAGTACTTC.

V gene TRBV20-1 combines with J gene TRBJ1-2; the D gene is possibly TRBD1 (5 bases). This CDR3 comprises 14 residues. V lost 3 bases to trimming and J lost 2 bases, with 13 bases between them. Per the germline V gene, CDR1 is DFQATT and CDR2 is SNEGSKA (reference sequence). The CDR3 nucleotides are TGCAGTGCTAGTGTCCAGGGAAACAACTATGGCTACACCTTC. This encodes CSASVQGNNYGYTF.

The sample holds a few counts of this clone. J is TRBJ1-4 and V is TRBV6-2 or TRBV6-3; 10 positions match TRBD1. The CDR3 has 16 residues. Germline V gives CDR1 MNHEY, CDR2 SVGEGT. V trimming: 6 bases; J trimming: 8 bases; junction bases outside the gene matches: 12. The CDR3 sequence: CASSTRDRGSKEKLFF. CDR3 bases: TGTGCCAGCAGCACCCGGGACAGGGGAAGTAAGGAAAAACTGTTTTTT.

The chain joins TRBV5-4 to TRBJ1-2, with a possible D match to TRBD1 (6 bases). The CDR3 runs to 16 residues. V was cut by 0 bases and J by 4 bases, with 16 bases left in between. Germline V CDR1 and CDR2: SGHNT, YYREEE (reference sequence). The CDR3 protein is CASSLENPGASYGYTF. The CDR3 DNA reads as TGTGCCAGCAGCTTGGAGAATCCAGGGGCGTCCTATGGCTACACCTTC.

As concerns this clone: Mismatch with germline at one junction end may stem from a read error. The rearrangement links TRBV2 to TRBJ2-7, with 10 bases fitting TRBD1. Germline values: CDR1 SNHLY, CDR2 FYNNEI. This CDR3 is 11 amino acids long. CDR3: CASYGTGASSF. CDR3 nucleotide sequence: TGTGCCAGCTATGGGACAGGGGCCTCTTCCTTC.